The present T cell receptor beta chain was sequenced within a study of cytomegalovirus exposure and HLA in healthy donors (dated by TCRdb to between 2016 and 2019). Some background on the complete study: An earlier analysis of roughly 570 of the donors reported approximately 260 Gb of sequence data and 95 million to 130 million unique TCR beta sequences obtained from about 179 million T cells. Approximately 310 gigabases of sequencing data and around 87 million unique TCR sequences were included in an early release covering about 620 HLA-typed donors. Of the roughly 410 genotyped donors, 70% to 90% were placed in the genetic ancestry cluster associated with self-reported Caucasian donors. The study aimed to test whether signatures of past pathogen exposure could be identified by cataloging public T cell receptors. The study used immunosequencing to profile the T cell repertoires of approximately 650 subjects and linked those repertoires to cytomegalovirus serostatus. Besides the first cohort of roughly 700 subjects, a separate validation cohort made up of 90 to 150 different subjects was used. The study combined high-throughput TCR immunosequencing, statistical association of individual TCRs with disease status, and machine learning to predict cytomegalovirus infection status. A later analysis re-examined previously published TCR beta repertoires from about 700 donors and added high-resolution HLA genotyping to investigate patterns of TCR occurrence. The later analysis used no new phenotypic data to find candidate immune exposures, relying instead on TCR beta sequences and their occurrence across donors. In an earlier analysis of several hundred of the donors, high-throughput TCR beta sequencing was used to judge whether each TCR beta V gene segment behaved as functional or pseudogenic. Donor age, sex, ethnicity and CMV serostatus were collected together with the repertoire data. A later genetic analysis used genome-wide SNP genotypes for about 65% of the 666 donors, treating that subset as a discovery cohort. All discovery cohort repertoires had been generated on a single sequencing platform. Both class I and class II loci were covered by HLA typing, at four-digit resolution. The number of donors typed differed by locus, with 629-630 for A, B, C, DRB1 and DQB1, roughly 520 for DQA1, 600 to 610 for DPA1, and 472 for DPB1. Five DR-DQ haplotypes were handled as single units for association and clustering because linkage in the cohort was strong. Among about 410 genotyped donors of the cohort, an average of about 220,000 unique TCR beta nucleotide sequences was sequenced per donor, of which roughly 17% were non-productive.

The cohort was made up of 500 to 800 healthy bone marrow donors. Cohort members were all nominally healthy when sampled, although unrecorded immune exposures were likely present. The donor was CMV seronegative and was included in the group of a few hundred seronegative cohort members. A peripheral blood sample was collected from each donor, and TCR beta sequencing was performed on peripheral blood mononuclear cells. The Qiagen DNeasy Blood Extraction Kit was used to extract genomic DNA from the blood cell samples. The count of this clone is one. This receptor's antigen is unknown. Per-nucleotide qualities are absent, and no much larger clonotype sits a single base away. In the germline V gene (reference sequence), CDR1 corresponds to MNHNY and CDR2 to SVGAGI. The CDR3 spans 14 residues, from the cysteine through the phenylalanine. Just CDR3 DNA is preserved here, 42 bases in frame from base 1. V trim: 6 bases; J trim: 4 bases; unmatched bases: 6.

The investigation overall reported the following: A later analysis reported that several top co-occurrence clusters appeared linked to parvovirus B19, influenza, CMV and Epstein-Barr virus. Compared with the approximately 670-donor mean, donors in an Asian-associated ancestry cluster had fewer N-insertions in productive TCRs, according to a later genetic analysis. The cohort was sequenced for TCR beta chains only, and without alpha or paired-chain data the features that could be detected were limited. A further reported finding was that TCR beta sequences accurately predicted the HLA-A and HLA-B alleles for most subjects in the first cohort. Linkage disequilibrium might explain the correlated functional status among segregating V segments, but an unknown experimental factor could not be excluded. Sequencing depth was assumed to be roughly uniform across donors in the presence/absence analyses, though that assumption may not hold. A later analysis found that TCR association rates varied across HLA loci, with DRB1 alleles showing the most associated TCRs and HLA-C alleles the fewest. While some public TCRs were present in many individuals, most TCR sequences turned up only very rarely across donors. Strong co-occurrence of HLA alleles, especially DR and DQ, made assigning TCR associations to individual alleles difficult. At a false discovery rate of 0.05, a later analysis linked 15,000 to 20,000 TCR beta sequences to specific HLA alleles. In vitro tests confirmed that a few of the cytomegalovirus-associated TCR beta chains recognize cytomegalovirus antigens. In a later analysis, HLA-associated TCR beta chains showed more clonal expansion and lower generation probabilities than non-associated chains that were equally common. HLA typing was unavailable for some donors at each locus, so association tests used only the typed subset. The sequencing pipeline was judged likely to have produced a cluster of highly shared sequence variants as a technical artifact. According to a later analysis, most CMV-associated TCR beta chains appeared to be HLA-restricted, and the HLA associations seemed to be driven largely by CMV exposure. An association between a missense DCLRE1C variant and V-gene and J-gene trimming of TCR beta chains was found in a later genetic analysis and replicated in an independent cohort. CMV serostatus was the only immune exposure information available for the cohort. In an earlier analysis of roughly 560 of the donors, most TCR beta V segments were observed in productive rearrangements about 87% or about 30% of the time, broadly matching IMGT annotations. According to the authors, the approach could potentially be generalized to other disease states and immunological phenotypes. A total of 164 TCR beta chains were listed by the study as associated with cytomegalovirus. Because counts were too low, roughly 16 rarely observed V segments, including chromosome 9 orphons, were left out of the earlier analysis of roughly 600 of the donors. In both the original and validation cohorts, the classifier was reported to diagnose cytomegalovirus status with high specificity and sensitivity. Some IMGT-functional V segments, including TRBV6-2 and TRBV6-3, could not be told apart with the 87-base-pair reads, so those segments were excluded.

Library construction relied on the immunoSEQ multiplex PCR assay. For the multiplex PCR, a mixture combining 60 forward primers for TCR Vbeta segments and 13 reverse primers for TCR Jbeta segments was used. A multiplex PCR assay on genomic DNA amplified the CDR3 region of rearranged TCR beta genes. On the Illumina HiSeq System, the amplified TCR beta libraries were sequenced as 87-base-pair reads. The published analysis was carried out like this. A later analysis counted some 74 million unique TCR beta chains across the 500 to 850 repertoires, and 10 million to 11 million of these chains were shared by at least two donors. To remove PCR and sequencing errors, raw reads were error-corrected and collapsed into unique sequences using a nearest-neighbor algorithm that merged closely related sequences. V, D and J gene segments were assigned by aligning CDR3 sequences to IMGT reference sequences. For a sequence to be retained, a match of at least six nucleotides to both a V gene segment and a J gene segment was required. A rearrangement counted as productive if the CDR3 had no stop codons and remained in frame with V and J, and every other rearrangement counted as non-productive. CDR3 was defined by IMGT convention, running from the second conserved V-encoded cysteine to the conserved J-encoded phenylalanine. The earlier analysis of some 550 of the donors excluded any sequence lacking an unambiguous match to a single V gene segment. In an earlier analysis of 450 to 750 of the donors, a V segment was called functional when productive rearrangements were above 56.7%, and segregating when the standard deviation between donors exceeded 5%. To diagnose cytomegalovirus status from the catalog of TCR beta chain sequences, a statistical classification framework was built. In a later analysis, V and J genes were assigned by comparing TCR nucleotide sequences against IMGT/GENE-DB human TR gene sequences. The TCRdist pipeline was used in a later analysis to assign CDR3 sequences and most-parsimonious VDJ recombination scenarios. In a later analysis, every TCR beta chain was defined by the combination of its CDR3 amino acid sequence and its V-gene family, and reads without a unique V-gene family were dropped. As a way to deal with suspected cross-contamination and a sequencing artifact, a later analysis dropped roughly 600 nucleotide sequences that were highly shared and had low generation probability. For each public chain, a later analysis derived a clonal expansion index from normalized ranks of inferred template counts within each repertoire. In a later analysis, generation probabilities were computed using a VDJ recombination model fitted to out-of-frame rearrangements, and the results were checked against IGoR. In a later analysis, hypergeometric tests were used to score TCR-TCR, TCR-HLA and TCR-CMV co-occurrence, with a repertoire-size bias correction applied to TCR pairs. To estimate false discovery rates, a later analysis permuted the HLA or CMV assignments 20 times. In a later analysis, co-occurring TCRs were grouped using DBSCAN, and TCRdist sequence similarity was added for clustering within HLA-allele-positive subsets. For co-occurrence clustering, repertoires with fewer than 30,000 or more than 120,000 public chains were excluded, along with about five repertoires with anomalous nucleotide sharing. TCRdb took this table from immuneACCESS and kept in-frame rearrangements with V and J called. Such tables lack part of the clones; where checked against another copy, unresolved V genes explain under half of the gap, and the rest is unexplained. D and trimming come from the DNA, and the V and J calls and clone size come from that table. The sample table records 100,000 to 150,000 clones; approximately 71% of these occur just once. The ten biggest clones cover over 2.5% of the sample.

This chain is built from TRBV6-6 and TRBJ2-1, and 7 bases in between align with TRBD1. This receptor was obtained from a woman aged 50 to 60 in good health and CMV-seronegative. The sample consisted of PBMCs. The CDR3 protein is CASRPGQTYNEQFF. The nucleotides are TGTGCCAGCAGGCCGGGACAGACATACAATGAGCAGTTCTTC.